Given below is one TCR beta chain in context. Its antigen is not known. The sample belongs to a study of T cell repertoires in ileal Crohn's disease. For the study at large: Median disease duration was approximately eight years; 35% smoked at surgery. Study conclusions and caveats: Endoscopic recurrence occurred in every patient whose clonality exceeded 26.8%.

With 1 base clipped from V and 5 bases from J, the junction kept 10 bases outside the gene matches. The CDR3 totals 16 residues. Germline V gives CDR1 SGHNT, CDR2 YENEEA. The data were produced by immunoSEQ multiplex PCR, yet TCRdb's version contains in-frame clones alone and is incomplete. The repertoire holds about 7,200 clones, with more than 70% as singletons. Included were adult ileal or ileocolonic Crohn's patients indicated for ileocolonic resection. The receptor's source is an adult with Crohn's disease. Sequencing was carried out using ileal tissue. The J gene is TRBJ2-5, the V gene TRBV11-3; 7 bases match TRBD2. The CDR3 reads CASSLASGALSETQYF. CDR3 DNA sequence: TGTGCCAGCAGCTTAGCTAGCGGAGCCCTTTCCGAGACCCAGTACTTC.